This T cell receptor beta chain was profiled in a study of control samples from healthy donors and cancer patients. Between the trimmed V and J ends, which lost 6 bases and 0 bases, there was a span of 13 bases. This CDR3 is built from 15 residues. Germline lookup yields CDR1 KGHSH and CDR2 LQKENI. Sequenced by immunoSEQ multiplex PCR; TCRdb stores in-frame clones only, minus some. The table has tens of thousands of clones, roughly 84% seen once. This clonotype was obtained from a woman in her forties or fifties in good health. The rearrangement links TRBV18 to TRBJ2-3; no definite D call. The sample comprised blood. The CDR3 here is CASSNHGSSTDTQYF. The CDR3 bases are TGTGCCAGCTCTAACCACGGGTCTAGCACAGATACGCAGTATTTT.